Listed below are T cell receptor beta chains from one sample, sequenced in a study of CD8 T cells in ankylosing spondylitis. TCRdb reanalysed the 5' RACE reads using MiXCR and keeps one entry per CDR3 protein. The sample yields roughly 38,000 distinct CDR3 sequences, about 15% seen once. The material sequenced was blood. Receptors were obtained from a male donor with ankylosing spondylitis or in good health (not recorded which). Each CDR3 is given with its conserved first and last residue. Fields, in order: D gene, V gene, clone size, J gene, CDR3 DNA, CDR3 protein. The D gene is left open where the match is weak. Rows give clone size only sometimes, using once, few, many, or a class for an expanded clone.

D: TRBD2
V: TRBV5-1
size: few
J: TRBJ2-1
DNA: TGCGCCAGCAGCTTCGGCCTAGCGGGGGGGCGAGTCTACAATGAGCAGTTCTTC
CDR3: CASSFGLAGGRVYNEQFF

D: .
V: TRBV7-3
size: .
J: TRBJ2-1
DNA: TGTGCCAGCAGCTTAGGGCCCCGGAATGAGCAGTTCTTC
CDR3: CASSLGPRNEQFF

D: .
V: TRBV12-3/TRBV12-4
size: few
J: TRBJ2-2
DNA: TGTGCCAGCAGTTTATCGGAGTACGGGGAGCTGTTTTTT
CDR3: CASSLSEYGELFF

D: .
V: TRBV3-1
size: .
J: TRBJ2-3
DNA: TGTGCCAGCAGCCCCCCCAGGAGCAGAGATACGCAGTATTTT
CDR3: CASSPPRSRDTQYF

D: .
V: TRBV6-6
size: .
J: TRBJ2-7
DNA: TGTGCCAGCAGTTACAACGAAATCAGGAACGAGCAGTACTTC
CDR3: CASSYNEIRNEQYF

D: .
V: TRBV5-1
size: .
J: TRBJ1-1
DNA: TGCGCCAGCAGCTTGGACGGGAGCGGATTGGCTGAAGCTTTCTTT
CDR3: CASSLDGSGLAEAFF

D: .
V: TRBV21-1
size: .
J: TRBJ2-2
DNA: TGTGCCAGCAGCAAAAATCCGACAGGGGTTTTGGGTAGGAACACCGGGGAGCTGTTTTTT
CDR3: CASSKNPTGVLGRNTGELFF

D: .
V: TRBV12-3/TRBV12-4
size: few
J: TRBJ2-5
DNA: TGTGCCAGCAGTTTAGTGGGAGAGACCCAGTACTTC
CDR3: CASSLVGETQYF

D: .
V: TRBV7-3
size: .
J: TRBJ2-4
DNA: TGTGCCAGCAGCCAGGACTCGAACTCCGTAAACATTCAGTACTTC
CDR3: CASSQDSNSVNIQYF

D: .
V: TRBV6-2/TRBV6-3
size: .
J: TRBJ2-2
DNA: TGTGCCAGCAGTTCCCCAGCGGACTCTTCGAACACCGGGGAGCTGTTTTTT
CDR3: CASSSPADSSNTGELFF

D: TRBD2
V: TRBV5-1
size: .
J: TRBJ2-2
DNA: TGCGCCAGCAGCTTGGCCGCGGGAGCAATCGGGGAGCTGTTTTTT
CDR3: CASSLAAGAIGELFF

D: .
V: TRBV20-1
size: .
J: TRBJ1-5
DNA: TGCAGTGCCAGCGGGGGACCCAATCAGCCCCAGCATTTT
CDR3: CSASGGPNQPQHF

D: .
V: TRBV11-3
size: .
J: TRBJ2-2
DNA: TGTGCCAGCAGCTTAGATCCCTCCGAGCTGTTTTTT
CDR3: CASSLDPSELFF

D: .
V: TRBV5-1
size: .
J: TRBJ2-5
DNA: TGCGCCAGCAGCTTGGCCGCCCGTGGGGGAGAGACCCAGTACTTC
CDR3: CASSLAARGGETQYF

D: .
V: TRBV30
size: .
J: TRBJ1-1
DNA: TGTGCCTGGAGCCGGGCCCCTGGAGCTGAAGCTTTCTTT
CDR3: CAWSRAPGAEAFF

D: .
V: TRBV7-2
size: few
J: TRBJ2-3
DNA: TGTGCCAGCAGCTTAGCAGGGTTAGATACGCAGTATTTT
CDR3: CASSLAGLDTQYF

D: .
V: TRBV27
size: .
J: TRBJ1-1
DNA: TGTGCCAGCAGTTGGGGAGGACTGAACACTGAAGCTTTCTTT
CDR3: CASSWGGLNTEAFF

D: TRBD1
V: TRBV12-3/TRBV12-4
size: .
J: TRBJ1-5
DNA: TGTGCCAGCAGTTCCACCGGACAGGGCTTGGGCAATCAGCCCCAGCATTTT
CDR3: CASSSTGQGLGNQPQHF

D: TRBD2
V: TRBV7-8
size: .
J: TRBJ2-5
DNA: TGTGCCAGCAGCTTATGGGTAGCGGGGGGGCAAGAGACCCAGTACTTC
CDR3: CASSLWVAGGQETQYF

D: TRBD1
V: TRBV28
size: few
J: TRBJ2-3
DNA: TGTGCCAGCAGTAAACCGGGACAGCTTGGAGATACGCAGTATTTT
CDR3: CASSKPGQLGDTQYF

D: TRBD1
V: TRBV5-5
size: few
J: TRBJ2-4
DNA: TGTGCCAGCAGCCCGGGACAGGGGGGTAATTCTGCCAAAAACATTCAGTACTTC
CDR3: CASSPGQGGNSAKNIQYF

D: .
V: TRBV6-1
size: .
J: TRBJ1-2
DNA: TGTGCCAGCGGTACAGGGAGGTCGGTCTACACCTTC
CDR3: CASGTGRSVYTF

D: .
V: TRBV12-3/TRBV12-4
size: few
J: TRBJ2-5
DNA: TGTGCCAGCAGTTTCCCACCCGCGGCCCAGTACTTC
CDR3: CASSFPPAAQYF

D: .
V: TRBV27
size: .
J: TRBJ2-1
DNA: TGTGCCAGCACCCCTCAGGGCGCGGGTTACAATGAGCAGTTCTTC
CDR3: CASTPQGAGYNEQFF

D: .
V: TRBV27
size: .
J: TRBJ2-3
DNA: TGTGCCAGCAGTTTATACAACACAGATACGCAGTATTTT
CDR3: CASSLYNTDTQYF

D: .
V: TRBV23-1
size: .
J: TRBJ2-7
DNA: TGCGCCAGCAGTCAATGTGGGACATTTTCCTACGAGCAGTACTTC
CDR3: CASSQCGTFSYEQYF

D: .
V: TRBV24-1
size: few
J: TRBJ2-3
DNA: TGTGCCACCAGTGATCACGCAGATACGCAGTATTTT
CDR3: CATSDHADTQYF

D: .
V: TRBV20-1
size: many
J: TRBJ2-3
DNA: TGCAGTGCTAGAGCTGGGGGACAATTCACAGATACGCAGTATTTT
CDR3: CSARAGGQFTDTQYF

D: .
V: TRBV7-2
size: .
J: TRBJ2-3
DNA: TGTGCCAGCAGCGCCCGGATCCCCACAGATACGCAGTATTTT
CDR3: CASSARIPTDTQYF

D: .
V: TRBV7-2
size: .
J: TRBJ2-3
DNA: TGTGCCAGCAGCTTATCCTTAAATCCAGATACGCAGTATTTT
CDR3: CASSLSLNPDTQYF

D: TRBD2
V: TRBV5-5
size: .
J: TRBJ2-1
DNA: TGTGCCAGCAGCTTTATGACTAGCGGGAGGGGGGGCGAGCAGTTCTTC
CDR3: CASSFMTSGRGGEQFF

D: .
V: TRBV29-1
size: many
J: TRBJ2-3
DNA: TGCAGCGCAGATACGCAGTATTTT
CDR3: CSADTQYF

D: TRBD1
V: TRBV5-1
size: few
J: TRBJ2-3
DNA: TGCGCCAGCAGCTTAGGGGACAGGGGGCGAGATACGCAGTATTTT
CDR3: CASSLGDRGRDTQYF

D: .
V: TRBV28
size: .
J: TRBJ2-2
DNA: TGTGCCAGCAGTTTCAGGGGCCGGAGGGACACCGGGGAGCTGTTTTTT
CDR3: CASSFRGRRDTGELFF

D: .
V: TRBV5-5
size: few
J: TRBJ2-1
DNA: TGTGCCAGCAGCTTGCTCCCGACACGGGGGAATGAGCAGTTCTTC
CDR3: CASSLLPTRGNEQFF

D: TRBD2
V: TRBV4-2
size: .
J: TRBJ2-5
DNA: TGTGCCAGTGGGACTAGCGGGGCAGGGGAGACCCAGTACTTC
CDR3: CASGTSGAGETQYF

D: .
V: TRBV20-1
size: .
J: TRBJ2-3
DNA: TGCAGTGCTAAGCCGGGGGCAGTAACAGATACGCAGTATTTT
CDR3: CSAKPGAVTDTQYF

D: .
V: TRBV20-1
size: .
J: TRBJ2-3
DNA: TGCAGTGCTAGTGTGACTAGGGATACGCAGTATTTT
CDR3: CSASVTRDTQYF

D: .
V: TRBV21-1
size: .
J: TRBJ2-7
DNA: TGTGCCAGCGCACGGACCTACGAGCAGTACTTC
CDR3: CASARTYEQYF

D: .
V: TRBV6-5
size: .
J: TRBJ2-1
DNA: TGTGCCAGCAGTTACTCCGACCTATACAATGAGCAGTTCTTC
CDR3: CASSYSDLYNEQFF

D: .
V: TRBV24-1
size: many
J: TRBJ2-2
DNA: TGTGCCACCAGTGATTTGGTGTACGACGCCACCGGGGAGCTGTTTTTT
CDR3: CATSDLVYDATGELFF

D: .
V: TRBV20-1
size: few
J: TRBJ1-4
DNA: TGCAGTGCTAGAGAAGTCCGTGGAGAAAAACTGTTTTTT
CDR3: CSAREVRGEKLFF

D: TRBD2
V: TRBV29-1
size: few
J: TRBJ2-7
DNA: TGCAGCGGTATGACTAGCGGGAGTGGGGAGCAGTACTTC
CDR3: CSGMTSGSGEQYF

D: .
V: TRBV5-6
size: .
J: TRBJ2-3
DNA: TGTGCCAGCAGCTGGACAGCGACAGATACGCAGTATTTT
CDR3: CASSWTATDTQYF

D: .
V: TRBV7-8
size: once
J: TRBJ2-2
DNA: TGTGCCAGCAGCAAGTACACGAACACCGGGGAGCTGTTTTTT
CDR3: CASSKYTNTGELFF

D: .
V: TRBV4-2
size: .
J: TRBJ2-3
DNA: TGTGCCAGCAGCCAAGAGCATACCACAGATACGCAGTATTTT
CDR3: CASSQEHTTDTQYF

D: TRBD1
V: TRBV2
size: few
J: TRBJ2-1
DNA: TGTGCCAGCAAACTCGGGACAGGGTCCTACAATGAGCAGTTCTTC
CDR3: CASKLGTGSYNEQFF

D: TRBD1
V: TRBV7-8
size: .
J: TRBJ2-2
DNA: TGTGCCAGCTCTATAACAGGGGGCGTGGACACCGGGGAGCTGTTTTTT
CDR3: CASSITGGVDTGELFF

D: .
V: TRBV28
size: .
J: TRBJ2-3
DNA: TGTGCCAGCAGTTCGTTAGCGGCAAACGCAGATACGCAGTATTTT
CDR3: CASSSLAANADTQYF

D: .
V: TRBV7-2
size: few
J: TRBJ2-3
DNA: TGTGCCAGCAGCCCCAAGGACGGACCTAGCACAGATACGCAGTATTTT
CDR3: CASSPKDGPSTDTQYF

D: .
V: TRBV28
size: .
J: TRBJ1-1
DNA: TGTGCCAGCAGTTTAATAAATAAGAACACTGAAGCTTTCTTT
CDR3: CASSLINKNTEAFF

D: TRBD2
V: TRBV12-3/TRBV12-4
size: few
J: TRBJ2-1
DNA: TGTGCCAGCAGGGATGGGACTAGCGAATCCTACAATGAGCAGTTCTTC
CDR3: CASRDGTSESYNEQFF

D: .
V: TRBV12-3/TRBV12-4
size: few
J: TRBJ2-2
DNA: TGTGCCAGCAGTTTAGAGGGATCGGTTCTCGGGGAGCTGTTTTTT
CDR3: CASSLEGSVLGELFF

D: TRBD2
V: TRBV5-1
size: few
J: TRBJ2-1
DNA: TGCGCCAGCAGCTTGTTCGCTAGCGGGAACTCCTACAATGAGCAGTTCTTC
CDR3: CASSLFASGNSYNEQFF

D: TRBD2
V: TRBV7-9
size: .
J: TRBJ2-1
DNA: TGTGCCAGCCCTCCTCCGGCGGGAGTAAGCTACAATGAGCAGTTCTTC
CDR3: CASPPPAGVSYNEQFF

D: TRBD1
V: TRBV5-1
size: few
J: TRBJ2-4
DNA: TGCGCCAGCAGCTTGGATCGGACAGGGGACATTCAGTACTTC
CDR3: CASSLDRTGDIQYF

D: .
V: TRBV5-1
size: few
J: TRBJ1-1
DNA: TGCGCCAGCAGCTCGGGACAAATTATTGAAGCTTTCTTT
CDR3: CASSSGQIIEAFF

D: .
V: TRBV7-2
size: .
J: TRBJ1-2
DNA: TGTGCCAGCAGCTCGACGACAGCCACTATGGGCTACACCTTC
CDR3: CASSSTTATMGYTF